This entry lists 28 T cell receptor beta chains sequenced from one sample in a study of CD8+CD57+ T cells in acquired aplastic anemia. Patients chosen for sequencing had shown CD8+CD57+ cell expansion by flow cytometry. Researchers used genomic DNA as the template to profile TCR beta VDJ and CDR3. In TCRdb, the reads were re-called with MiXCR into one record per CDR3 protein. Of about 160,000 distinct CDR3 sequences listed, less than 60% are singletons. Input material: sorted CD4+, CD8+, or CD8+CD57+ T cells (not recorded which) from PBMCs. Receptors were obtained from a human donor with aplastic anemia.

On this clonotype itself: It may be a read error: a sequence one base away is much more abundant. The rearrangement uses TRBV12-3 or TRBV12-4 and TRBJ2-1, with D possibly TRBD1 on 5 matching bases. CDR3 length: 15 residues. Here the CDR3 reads CASSGSREEYNEQSF. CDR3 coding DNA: TGTGCCAGCAGTGGCTCCAGGGAAGAGTACAATGAGCAGTCCTTC.

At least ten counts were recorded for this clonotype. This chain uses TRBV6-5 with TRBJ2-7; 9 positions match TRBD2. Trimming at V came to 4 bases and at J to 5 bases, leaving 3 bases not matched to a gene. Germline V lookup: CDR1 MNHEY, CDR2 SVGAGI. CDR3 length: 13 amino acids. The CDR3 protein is CASSLRLADEQYF. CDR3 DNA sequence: TGTGCCAGCAGTTTAAGACTAGCGGACGAGCAGTACTTC.

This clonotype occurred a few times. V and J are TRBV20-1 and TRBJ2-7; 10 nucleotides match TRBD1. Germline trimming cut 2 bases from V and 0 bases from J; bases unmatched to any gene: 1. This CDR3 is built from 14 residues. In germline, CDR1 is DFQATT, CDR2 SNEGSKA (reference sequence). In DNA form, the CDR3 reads TGCAGTGCTAGAAGGGACAGGGGCTCCTACGAGCAGTACTTC. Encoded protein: CSARRDRGSYEQYF.

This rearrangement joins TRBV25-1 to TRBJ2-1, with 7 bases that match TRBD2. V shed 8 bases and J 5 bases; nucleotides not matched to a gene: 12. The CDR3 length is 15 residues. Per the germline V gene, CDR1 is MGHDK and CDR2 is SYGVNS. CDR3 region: CASEETGTTNNEQFF. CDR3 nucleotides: TGTGCCAGCGAGGAGACCGGGACTACGAACAATGAGCAGTTCTTC.

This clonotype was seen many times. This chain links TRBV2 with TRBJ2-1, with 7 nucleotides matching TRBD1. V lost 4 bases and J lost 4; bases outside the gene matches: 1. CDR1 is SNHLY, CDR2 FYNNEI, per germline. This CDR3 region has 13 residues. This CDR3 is CASSGRGYNEQFF. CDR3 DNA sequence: TGTGCCAGCAGTGGCAGGGGGTACAATGAGCAGTTCTTC.

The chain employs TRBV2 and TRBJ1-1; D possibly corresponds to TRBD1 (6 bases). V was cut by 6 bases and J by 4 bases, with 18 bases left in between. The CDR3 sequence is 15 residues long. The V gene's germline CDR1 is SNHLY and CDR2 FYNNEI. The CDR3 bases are TGTGCCAGCAGCGTCCCGGGGGCGACAGGCACTGAAGCTTTCTTT. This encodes CASSVPGATGTEAFF.

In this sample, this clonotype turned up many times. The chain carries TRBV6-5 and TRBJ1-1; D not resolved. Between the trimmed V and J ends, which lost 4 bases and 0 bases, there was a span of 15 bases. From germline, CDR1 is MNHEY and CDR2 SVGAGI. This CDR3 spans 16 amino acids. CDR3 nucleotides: TGTGCCAGCAGTTCCTTGGGAAAGAGATTGAACACTGAAGCTTTCTTT. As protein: CASSSLGKRLNTEAFF.

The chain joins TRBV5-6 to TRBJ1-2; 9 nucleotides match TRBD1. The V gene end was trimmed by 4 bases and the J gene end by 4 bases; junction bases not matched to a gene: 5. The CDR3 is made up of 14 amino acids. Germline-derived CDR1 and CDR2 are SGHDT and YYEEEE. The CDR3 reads CASSRDRAGYGYTF. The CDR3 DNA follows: TGTGCCAGCAGCCGGGACAGGGCGGGCTATGGCTACACCTTC.

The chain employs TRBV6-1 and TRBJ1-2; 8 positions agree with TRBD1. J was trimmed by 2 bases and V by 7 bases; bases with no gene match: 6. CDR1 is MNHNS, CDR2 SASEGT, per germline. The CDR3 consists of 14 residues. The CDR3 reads CASNPTGANYGYTF. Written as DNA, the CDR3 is TGTGCCAGCAATCCGACAGGGGCAAACTATGGCTACACCTTC.

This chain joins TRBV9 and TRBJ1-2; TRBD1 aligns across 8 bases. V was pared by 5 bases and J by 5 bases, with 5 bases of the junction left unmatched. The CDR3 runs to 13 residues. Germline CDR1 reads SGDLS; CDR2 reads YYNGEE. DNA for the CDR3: TGTGCCAGCAGTGCCGGGACAGGATATGGCTACACCTTC. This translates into CASSAGTGYGYTF.

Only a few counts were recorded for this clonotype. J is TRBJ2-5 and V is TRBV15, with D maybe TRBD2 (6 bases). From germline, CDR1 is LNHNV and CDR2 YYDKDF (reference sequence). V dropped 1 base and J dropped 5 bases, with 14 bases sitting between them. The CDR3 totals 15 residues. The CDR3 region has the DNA TGTGCCACCAGCAGAGTCCAAGGAGGGCGGGAGACCCAGTACTTC. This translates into CATSRVQGGRETQYF.

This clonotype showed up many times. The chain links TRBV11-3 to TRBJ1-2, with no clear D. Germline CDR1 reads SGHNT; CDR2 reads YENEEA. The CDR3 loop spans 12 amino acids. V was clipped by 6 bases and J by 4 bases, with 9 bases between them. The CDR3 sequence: CASSKDAYGYTF. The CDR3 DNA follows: TGTGCCAGCAGTAAAGATGCCTATGGCTACACCTTC.

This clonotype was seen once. Here the CDR3 DNA reads TGTGCCAGCAGCTTATACCAGGGACTAGCGGGAGGCCGTAATGAGCAGTTCTTC. Encoded protein: CASSLYQGLAGGRNEQFF. The chain couples TRBV11-1 to TRBJ2-1, with 15 bases matching TRBD2. J was trimmed by 7 bases and V by 2 bases; bases with no gene match: 9. Germline V lookup: CDR1 SGHAT, CDR2 FQDESV (reference sequence). This CDR3 has 18 amino acids.

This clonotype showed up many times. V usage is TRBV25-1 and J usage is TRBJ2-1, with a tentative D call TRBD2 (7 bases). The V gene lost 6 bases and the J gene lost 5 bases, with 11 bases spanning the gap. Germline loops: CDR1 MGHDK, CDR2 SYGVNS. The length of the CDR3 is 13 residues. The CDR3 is CASRGGAHNEQFF. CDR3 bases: TGTGCCAGCAGGGGGGGGGCGCACAATGAGCAGTTCTTC.

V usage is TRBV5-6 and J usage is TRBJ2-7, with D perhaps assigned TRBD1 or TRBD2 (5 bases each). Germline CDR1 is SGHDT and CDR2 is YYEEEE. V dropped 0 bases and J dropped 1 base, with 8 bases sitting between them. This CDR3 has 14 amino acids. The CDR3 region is CASSLVGASYEQYF. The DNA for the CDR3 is TGTGCCAGCAGCTTGGTCGGGGCGTCCTACGAGCAGTACTTC.

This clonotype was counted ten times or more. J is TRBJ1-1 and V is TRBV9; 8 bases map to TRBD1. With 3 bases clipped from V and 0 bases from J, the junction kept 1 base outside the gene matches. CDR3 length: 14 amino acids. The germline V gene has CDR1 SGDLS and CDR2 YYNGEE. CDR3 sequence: CASSGTGMNTEAFF. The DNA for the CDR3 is TGTGCCAGCAGCGGGACAGGGATGAACACTGAAGCTTTCTTT.

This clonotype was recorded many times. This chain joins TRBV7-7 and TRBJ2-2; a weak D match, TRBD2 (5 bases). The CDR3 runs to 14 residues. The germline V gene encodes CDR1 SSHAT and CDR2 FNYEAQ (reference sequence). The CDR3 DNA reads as TGTGCTAGTAGCCGGGAATTGAACACCGGGGAGCTGTTTTTT. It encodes CASSRELNTGELFF. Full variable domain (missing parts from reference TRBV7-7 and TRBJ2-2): GAGVSQSPRYKVTKRGQDVTLRCDPISSHATLYWYQQALGQGPEFLTYFNYEAQPDKSGLPSDRFSAERPEGSISTLTIQRTEQRDSAMYRCASSRELNTGELFFGEGSRLTVL.

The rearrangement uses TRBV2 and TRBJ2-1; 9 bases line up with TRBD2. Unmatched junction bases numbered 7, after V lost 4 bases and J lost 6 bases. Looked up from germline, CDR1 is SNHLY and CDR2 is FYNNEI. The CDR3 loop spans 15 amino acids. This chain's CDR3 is CASSGSGGGANEQFF. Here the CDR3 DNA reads TGTGCCAGCAGTGGGAGCGGCGGGGGGGCCAATGAGCAGTTCTTC.

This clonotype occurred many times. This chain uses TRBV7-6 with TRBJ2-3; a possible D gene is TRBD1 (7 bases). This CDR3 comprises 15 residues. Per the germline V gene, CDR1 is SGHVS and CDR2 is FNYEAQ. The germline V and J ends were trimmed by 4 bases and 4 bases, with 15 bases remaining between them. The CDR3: CASSSRQGGPDTQYF. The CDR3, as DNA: TGTGCCAGCAGCTCCCGACAGGGAGGCCCAGATACGCAGTATTTT. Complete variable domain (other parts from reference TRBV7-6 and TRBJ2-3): GAGVSQSPRYKVTKRGQDVALRCDPISGHVSLYWYRQALGQGPEFLTYFNYEAQQDKSGLPNDRFSAERPEGSISTLTIQRTEQRDSAMYRCASSSRQGGPDTQYFGPGTRLTVL.

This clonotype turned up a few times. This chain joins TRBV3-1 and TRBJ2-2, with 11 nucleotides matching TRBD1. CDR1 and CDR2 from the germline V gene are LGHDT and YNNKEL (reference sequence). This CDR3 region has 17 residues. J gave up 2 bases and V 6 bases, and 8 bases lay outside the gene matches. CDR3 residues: CASSRTGGTLNTGELFF. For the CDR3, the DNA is TGTGCCAGCAGTCGGACAGGGGGCACTCTTAACACCGGGGAGCTGTTTTTT.

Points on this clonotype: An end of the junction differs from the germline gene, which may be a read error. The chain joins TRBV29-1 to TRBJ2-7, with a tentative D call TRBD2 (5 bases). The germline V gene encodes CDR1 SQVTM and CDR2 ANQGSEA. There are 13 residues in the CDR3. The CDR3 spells CSVDVGSSYGQYF. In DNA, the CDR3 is TGCAGCGTTGATGTGGGGAGCTCCTACGGGCAGTACTTC.

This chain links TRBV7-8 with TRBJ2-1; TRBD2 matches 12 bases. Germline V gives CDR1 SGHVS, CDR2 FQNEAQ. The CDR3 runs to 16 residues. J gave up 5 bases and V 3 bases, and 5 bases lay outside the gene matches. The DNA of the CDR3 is TGTGCCAGCAGCTTGGGGACTAGCGGGTTAAACAATGAGCAGTTCTTC. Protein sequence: CASSLGTSGLNNEQFF.

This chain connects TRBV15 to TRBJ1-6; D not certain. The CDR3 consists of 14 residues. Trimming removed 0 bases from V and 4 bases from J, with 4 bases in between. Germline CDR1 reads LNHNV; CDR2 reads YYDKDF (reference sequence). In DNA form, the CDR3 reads TGTGCCACCAGCAGAGAAGAATATAATTCACCCCTCCACTTT. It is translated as CATSREEYNSPLHF.

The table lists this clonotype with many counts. The CDR3 DNA is TGTGCCAGCAGCCGGACTAGCGGGAGCTCCTACGAGCAGTACTTC. It translates to CASSRTSGSSYEQYF. V usage is TRBV7-2 and J usage is TRBJ2-7; 13 bases line up with TRBD2. The germline V gene has CDR1 SGHTA and CDR2 FQGNSA. CDR3 length equals 15 residues. V trimming: 5 bases; J trimming: 0 bases; junction bases outside the gene matches: 1.

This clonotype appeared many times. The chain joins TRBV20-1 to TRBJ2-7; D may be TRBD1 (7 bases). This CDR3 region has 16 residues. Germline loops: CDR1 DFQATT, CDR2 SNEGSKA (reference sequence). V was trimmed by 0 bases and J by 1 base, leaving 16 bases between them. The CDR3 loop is CSARDRPGDRSYEQYF. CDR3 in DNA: TGCAGTGCTAGAGATCGTCCGGGGGACAGATCCTACGAGCAGTACTTC.

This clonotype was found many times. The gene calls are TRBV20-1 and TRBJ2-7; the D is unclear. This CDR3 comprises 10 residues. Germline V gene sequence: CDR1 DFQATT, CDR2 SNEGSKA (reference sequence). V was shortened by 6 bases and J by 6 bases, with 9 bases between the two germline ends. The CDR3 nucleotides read TGCAGTGCCAAGCATAGCGAGCAGTACTTC. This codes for CSAKHSEQYF.

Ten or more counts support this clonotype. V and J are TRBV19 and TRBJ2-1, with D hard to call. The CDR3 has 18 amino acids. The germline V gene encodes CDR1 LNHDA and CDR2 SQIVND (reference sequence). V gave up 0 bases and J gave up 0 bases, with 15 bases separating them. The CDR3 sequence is CASSIDPPGRSSYNEQFF. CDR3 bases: TGTGCCAGTAGTATAGATCCCCCGGGTAGGAGCTCCTACAATGAGCAGTTCTTC.

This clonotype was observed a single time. The CDR3 is CASSSRVQSILLGQETQYF. CDR3 bases: TGTGCCAGCAGTTCAAGGGTACAGTCGATACTGCTCGGCCAAGAGACCCAGTACTTC. The chain couples TRBV11-1 to TRBJ2-5, with unresolved D. Between the trimmed V and J ends, which lost 6 bases and 1 base, there was a span of 27 bases. This CDR3 has 19 residues. Germline-derived CDR1 and CDR2 are SGHAT and FQDESV (reference sequence).